Listed below are T cell receptor beta chains from one sample, sequenced in a study of PD-L1 blockade in urothelial cancer. Using immunoSEQ multiplex PCR, the repertoire was profiled, and TCRdb retains in-frame clones only, with some absent. The table records tens of thousands of clones, around 86% of them present only once. The material sequenced was PBMCs, taken around atezolizumab (anti-PD-L1) treatment. Every receptor here comes from a man aged 65 to 85 with urothelial cancer. CDR3s include the opening cysteine and the closing phenylalanine or tryptophan. A D gene is named only where the DNA matches it firmly. Expanded clones are given a class, and other clones once, few, many or no size at all.

D: TRBD1
length: 14
size: NA
J: TRBJ1-2
V: TRBV6-6
DNA: TGTGCCAGCACCTTCGGACAGGTCAACTATGGCTACACCTTC
CDR3: CASTFGQVNYGYTF

D: NA
length: 14
size: once
J: TRBJ1-2
V: TRBV2
DNA: TGTGCCAGCAGTGCCCAAGGGGGAATAAGTGGCTACACCTTC
CDR3: CASSAQGGISGYTF

D: TRBD2
length: 14
size: NA
J: TRBJ2-5
V: TRBV5-1
DNA: TGCGCCAGCAGCGACAGGGTAGCGGGAGCGGCCCAGTACTTC
CDR3: CASSDRVAGAAQYF

D: NA
length: 11
size: once
J: TRBJ2-3
V: TRBV28
DNA: TGTGCCACCGGGGAGAAAGATACGCAGTATTTT
CDR3: CATGEKDTQYF

D: TRBD2
length: 13
size: NA
J: TRBJ2-1
V: TRBV28
DNA: TGTGCCAGCAGCCTCAGCGGGACCTATGAGCAGTTCTTC
CDR3: CASSLSGTYEQFF

D: NA
length: 15
size: NA
J: TRBJ1-2
V: TRBV5-5
DNA: TGTGCCAGCAGCTTGGGACAGACCTATAACTATGGCTACACCTTC
CDR3: CASSLGQTYNYGYTF

D: NA
length: 14
size: NA
J: TRBJ1-4
V: TRBV9
DNA: TGTGCCAGCAGCGTCTCCCCAGGTTGGGAAAAACTGTTTTTT
CDR3: CASSVSPGWEKLFF

D: TRBD1
length: 13
size: NA
J: TRBJ2-7
V: TRBV6-6
DNA: TGTGCCAGCAGTCGGGACAGGAGCTACGAGCAGTACTTC
CDR3: CASSRDRSYEQYF

D: TRBD1
length: 15
size: NA
J: TRBJ2-3
V: TRBV18
DNA: TGTGCCAGCTCACCACAGGGGGCAGGCACAGATACGCAGTATTTT
CDR3: CASSPQGAGTDTQYF

D: NA
length: 11
size: NA
J: TRBJ1-1
V: TRBV5-1
DNA: TGCGCCAGCAGCTTCCGGGGGGAAGCTTTCTTT
CDR3: CASSFRGEAFF

D: TRBD2
length: 14
size: NA
J: TRBJ2-7
V: TRBV5-1
DNA: TGCGCCAGCAGTACTACGGGACTAGCGACGGAGCAGTACTTC
CDR3: CASSTTGLATEQYF

D: NA
length: 14
size: NA
J: TRBJ1-2
V: TRBV5-4
DNA: TGTGCCAGCAGCTTGGTGGGGGGGCTGAGCGGCTACACCTTC
CDR3: CASSLVGGLSGYTF

D: NA
length: 11
size: NA
J: TRBJ1-4
V: TRBV10-3
DNA: TGTGCCATCAGAGGGGGTGAAAAACTGTTTTTT
CDR3: CAIRGGEKLFF

D: TRBD1
length: 13
size: few
J: TRBJ1-1
V: TRBV6-1
DNA: TGTGCCAGCGCCAGGGACAGGTATTCTGAAGCTTTCTTT
CDR3: CASARDRYSEAFF

D: TRBD2
length: 15
size: NA
J: TRBJ2-1
V: TRBV5-1
DNA: TGCGCCAGCAGCTTGGAGCTAGCGGGAGTCAGTGAGCAGTTCTTC
CDR3: CASSLELAGVSEQFF

D: TRBD1
length: 14
size: NA
J: TRBJ1-5
V: TRBV2
DNA: TGTGCCAGCAGCCGACAGGGCGGTAGGCAGCCCCAGCATTTT
CDR3: CASSRQGGRQPQHF

D: NA
length: 16
size: few
J: TRBJ2-1
V: TRBV7-3
DNA: TGTGCCAGCAGCCAACCCCCGGTACTAGCCAACAATGAGCAGTTCTTC
CDR3: CASSQPPVLANNEQFF

D: NA
length: 19
size: NA
J: TRBJ1-1
V: TRBV14
DNA: TGTGCCAGCAGCCGCACGCACGCGGCCTCGTGGGGGGGGGTCACTGAAGCTTTCTTT
CDR3: CASSRTHAASWGGVTEAFF

D: NA
length: 13
size: NA
J: TRBJ2-7
V: TRBV29-1
DNA: TGCAGCGTTTTTGCGGGTGCGTCCTACGAGCAGTACTTC
CDR3: CSVFAGASYEQYF